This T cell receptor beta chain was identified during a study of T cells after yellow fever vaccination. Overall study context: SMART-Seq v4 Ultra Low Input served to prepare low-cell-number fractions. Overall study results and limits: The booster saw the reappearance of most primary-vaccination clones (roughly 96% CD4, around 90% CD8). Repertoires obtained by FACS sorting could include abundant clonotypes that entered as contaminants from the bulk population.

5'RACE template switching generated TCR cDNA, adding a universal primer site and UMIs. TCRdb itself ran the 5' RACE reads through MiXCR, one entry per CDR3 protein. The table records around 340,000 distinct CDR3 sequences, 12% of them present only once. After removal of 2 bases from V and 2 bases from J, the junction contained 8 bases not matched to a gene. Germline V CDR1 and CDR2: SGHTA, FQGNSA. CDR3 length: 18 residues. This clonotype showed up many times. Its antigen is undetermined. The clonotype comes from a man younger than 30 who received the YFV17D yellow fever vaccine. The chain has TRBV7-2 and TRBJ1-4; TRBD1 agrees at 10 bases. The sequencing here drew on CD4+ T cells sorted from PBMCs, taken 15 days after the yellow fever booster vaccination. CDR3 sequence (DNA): TGTGCCAGCAGCTTAAGGAGACAGGGGGCGCTTACTAATGAAAAACTGTTTTTT. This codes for CASSLRRQGALTNEKLFF. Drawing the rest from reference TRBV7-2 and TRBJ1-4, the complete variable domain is GAGVSQSPSNKVTEKGKDVELRCDPISGHTALYWYRQSLGQGLEFLIYFQGNSAPDKSGLPSDRFSAERTGGSVSTLTIQRTQQEDSAVYLCASSLRRQGALTNEKLFFGSGTQLSVL.